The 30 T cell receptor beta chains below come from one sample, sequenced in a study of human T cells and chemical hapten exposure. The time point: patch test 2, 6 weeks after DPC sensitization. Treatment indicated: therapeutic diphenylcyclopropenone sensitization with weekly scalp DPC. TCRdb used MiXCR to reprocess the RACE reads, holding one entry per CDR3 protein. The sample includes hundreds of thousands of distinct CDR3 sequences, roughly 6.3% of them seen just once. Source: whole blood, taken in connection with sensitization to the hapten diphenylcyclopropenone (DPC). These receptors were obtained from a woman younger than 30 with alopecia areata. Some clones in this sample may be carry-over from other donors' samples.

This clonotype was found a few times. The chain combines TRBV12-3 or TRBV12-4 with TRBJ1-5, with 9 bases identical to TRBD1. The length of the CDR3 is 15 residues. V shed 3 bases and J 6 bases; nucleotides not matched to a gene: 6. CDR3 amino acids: CASSFTQGARQPQHF. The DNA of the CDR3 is TGTGCCAGCAGTTTCACACAGGGGGCTCGTCAGCCCCAGCATTTT.

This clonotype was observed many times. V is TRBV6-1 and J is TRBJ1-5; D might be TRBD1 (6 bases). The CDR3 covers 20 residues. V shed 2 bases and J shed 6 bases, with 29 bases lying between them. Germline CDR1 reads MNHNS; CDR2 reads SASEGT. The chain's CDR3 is CASSETSRQGIWAEFQPQHF. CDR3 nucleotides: TGTGCCAGCAGTGAAACCTCAAGGCAGGGGATCTGGGCCGAGTTTCAGCCCCAGCATTTT.

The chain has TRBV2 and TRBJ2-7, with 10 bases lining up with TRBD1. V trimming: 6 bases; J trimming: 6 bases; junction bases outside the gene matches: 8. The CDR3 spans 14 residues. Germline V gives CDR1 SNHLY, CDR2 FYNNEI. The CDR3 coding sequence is TGTGCCAGCAGCGATCCGGGACAGGGGACCGAGCAGTACTTC. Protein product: CASSDPGQGTEQYF.

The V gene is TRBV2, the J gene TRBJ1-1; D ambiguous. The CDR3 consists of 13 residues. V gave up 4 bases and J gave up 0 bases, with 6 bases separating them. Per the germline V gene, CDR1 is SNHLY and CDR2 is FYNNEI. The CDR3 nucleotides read TGTGCCAGCAGTGGAGTTTTGAACACTGAAGCTTTCTTT. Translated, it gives CASSGVLNTEAFF.

CDR3 in DNA: TGTGCCAGCAGTGCGCTAGCGGGGGACACAGATACGCAGTATTTT. Protein product: CASSALAGDTDTQYF. This rearrangement joins TRBV5-5 to TRBJ2-3; 10 nucleotides match TRBD2. The germline gives CDR1 SGHKS, CDR2 YYEKEE (reference sequence). This CDR3 is built from 15 residues. Unmatched junction bases numbered 5, after V lost 5 bases and J lost 2 bases.

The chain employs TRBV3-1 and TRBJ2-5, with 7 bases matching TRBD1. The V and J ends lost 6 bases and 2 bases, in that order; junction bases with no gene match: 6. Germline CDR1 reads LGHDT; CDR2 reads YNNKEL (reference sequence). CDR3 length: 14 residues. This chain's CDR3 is CASRRRDSQETQYF. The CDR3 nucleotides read TGTGCCAGCAGGCGTAGGGACAGTCAAGAGACCCAGTACTTC.

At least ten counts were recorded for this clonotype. In DNA form, the CDR3 reads TGTGCCAGCAGCTTGGAGGACAGGGGGAATTCACCCCTCCACTTT. Its protein product is CASSLEDRGNSPLHF. V gene TRBV5-5 combines with J gene TRBJ1-6; TRBD1 matches at 10 bases. With 0 bases clipped from V and 7 bases from J, the junction kept 1 base outside the gene matches. The germline V gene encodes CDR1 SGHKS and CDR2 YYEKEE (reference sequence). The CDR3 is made up of 15 amino acids.

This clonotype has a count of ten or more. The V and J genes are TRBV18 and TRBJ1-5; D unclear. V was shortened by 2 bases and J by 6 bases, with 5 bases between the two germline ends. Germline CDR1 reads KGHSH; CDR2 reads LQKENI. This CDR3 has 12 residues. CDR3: CASSPLGQPQHF. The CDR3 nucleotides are TGTGCCAGCTCACCATTGGGTCAGCCCCAGCATTTT.

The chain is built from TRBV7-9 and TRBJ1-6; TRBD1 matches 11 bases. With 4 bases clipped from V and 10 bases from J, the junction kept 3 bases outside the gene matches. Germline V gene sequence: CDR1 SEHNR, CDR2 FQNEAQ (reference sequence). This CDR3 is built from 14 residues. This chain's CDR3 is CASSWTGGSSPLHF. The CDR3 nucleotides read TGTGCCAGCAGCTGGACAGGGGGCTCGTCACCCCTCCACTTT.

The CDR3 DNA sequence: TGTGCCAGCAGTGCTCGAGGGCGTCATGACGAGCAGTACTTC. Protein: CASSARGRHDEQYF. This chain connects TRBV2 to TRBJ2-7; the D gene is possibly TRBD2 (5 bases). This CDR3 has 14 amino acids. Trimming removed 4 bases from V and 5 bases from J, with 15 bases in between. Germline V gene lookup returns CDR1 SNHLY and CDR2 FYNNEI. The complete variable domain, with remaining parts taken from reference TRBV2 and TRBJ2-7, reads EPEVTQTPSHQVTQMGQEVILRCVPISNHLYFYWYRQILGQKVEFLVSFYNNEISEKSEIFDDQFSVERPDGSNFTLKIRSTKLEDSAMYFCASSARGRHDEQYFGPGTRLTVT.

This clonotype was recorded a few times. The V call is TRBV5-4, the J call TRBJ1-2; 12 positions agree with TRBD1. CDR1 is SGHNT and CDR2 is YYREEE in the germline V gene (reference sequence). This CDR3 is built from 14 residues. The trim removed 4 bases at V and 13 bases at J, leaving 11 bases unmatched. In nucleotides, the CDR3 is TGTGCCAGCAGCACGGACCGGGACAGGGGGCCTCTCACCTTC. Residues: CASSTDRDRGPLTF. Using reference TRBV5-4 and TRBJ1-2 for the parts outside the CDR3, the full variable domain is ETGVTQSPTHLIKTRGQQVTLRCSSQSGHNTVSWYQQALGQGPQFIFQYYREEENGRGNFPPRFSGLQFPNYSSELNVNALELDDSALYLCASSTDRDRGPLTFGSGTRLTVV.

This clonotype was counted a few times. The CDR3 loop reads CASSQEPGLDNEQFF. CDR3 nucleotide sequence: TGTGCCAGCAGCCAGGAACCGGGACTAGACAATGAGCAGTTCTTC. The chain uses TRBV3-1 and TRBJ2-1, with 8 nucleotides matching TRBD2. After removal of 3 bases from V and 5 bases from J, the junction contained 6 bases not matched to a gene. The V gene's germline CDR1 is LGHDT and CDR2 YNNKEL (reference sequence). The CDR3 sequence is 15 residues long.

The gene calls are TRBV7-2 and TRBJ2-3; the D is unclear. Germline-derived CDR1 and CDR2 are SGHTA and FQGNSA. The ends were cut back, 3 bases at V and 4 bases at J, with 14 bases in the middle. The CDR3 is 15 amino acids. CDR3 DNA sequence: TGTGCCAGCAGCTTCTACAACACCTTGTCAGATACGCAGTATTTT. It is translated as CASSFYNTLSDTQYF. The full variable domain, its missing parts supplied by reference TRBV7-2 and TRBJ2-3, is GAGVSQSPSNKVTEKGKDVELRCDPISGHTALYWYRQSLGQGLEFLIYFQGNSAPDKSGLPSDRFSAERTGGSVSTLTIQRTQQEDSAVYLCASSFYNTLSDTQYFGPGTRLTVL.

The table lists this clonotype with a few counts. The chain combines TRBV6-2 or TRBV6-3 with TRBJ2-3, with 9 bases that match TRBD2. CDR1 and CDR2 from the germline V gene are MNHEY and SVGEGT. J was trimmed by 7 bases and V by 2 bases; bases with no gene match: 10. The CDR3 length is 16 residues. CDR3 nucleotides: TGTGCCAGCAGTTACAAGTTGTCGCGGGGGGGAAATACGCAGTATTTT. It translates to CASSYKLSRGGNTQYF.

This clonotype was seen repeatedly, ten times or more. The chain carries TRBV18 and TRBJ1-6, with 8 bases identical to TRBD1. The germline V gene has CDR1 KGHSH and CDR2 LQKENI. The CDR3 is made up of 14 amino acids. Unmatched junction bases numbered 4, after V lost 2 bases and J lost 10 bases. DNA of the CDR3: TGTGCCAGCTCACCATCGACAGGGGAATCACCCCTCCACTTT. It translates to CASSPSTGESPLHF.

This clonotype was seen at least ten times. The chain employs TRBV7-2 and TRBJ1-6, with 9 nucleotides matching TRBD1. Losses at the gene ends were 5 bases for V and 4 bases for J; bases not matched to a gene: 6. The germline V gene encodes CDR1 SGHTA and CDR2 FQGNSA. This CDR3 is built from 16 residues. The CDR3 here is CASSLRQGVYNSPLHF. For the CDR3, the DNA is TGTGCCAGCAGCCTAAGACAGGGGGTTTATAATTCACCCCTCCACTTT.

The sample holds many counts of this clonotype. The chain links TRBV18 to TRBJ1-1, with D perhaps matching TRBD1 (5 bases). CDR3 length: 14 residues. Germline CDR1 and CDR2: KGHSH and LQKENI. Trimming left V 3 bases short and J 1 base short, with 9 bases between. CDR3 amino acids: CASSPGGRNTEAFF. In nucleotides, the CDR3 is TGTGCCAGCTCACCGGGGGGAAGGAACACTGAAGCTTTCTTT.

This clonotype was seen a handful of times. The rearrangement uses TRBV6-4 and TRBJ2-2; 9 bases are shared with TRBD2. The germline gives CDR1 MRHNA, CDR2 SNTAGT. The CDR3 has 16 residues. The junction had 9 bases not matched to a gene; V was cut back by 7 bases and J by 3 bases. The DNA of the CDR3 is TGTGCCAGCAAAGGAGATAGCGGGGGACACACCGGGGAGCTGTTTTTT. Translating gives CASKGDSGGHTGELFF.

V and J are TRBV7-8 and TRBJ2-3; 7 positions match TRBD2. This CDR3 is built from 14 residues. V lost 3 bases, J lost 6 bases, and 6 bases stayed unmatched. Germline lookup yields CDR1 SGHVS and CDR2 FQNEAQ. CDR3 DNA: TGTGCCAGCAGCTTTGGAGCGGGACGGGATACGCAGTATTTT. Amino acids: CASSFGAGRDTQYF. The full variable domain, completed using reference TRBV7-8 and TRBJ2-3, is GAGVSQSPRYKVAKRGQDVALRCDPISGHVSLFWYQQALGQGPEFLTYFQNEAQLDKSGLPSDRFFAERPEGSVSTLKIQRTQQEDSAVYLCASSFGAGRDTQYFGPGTRLTVL.

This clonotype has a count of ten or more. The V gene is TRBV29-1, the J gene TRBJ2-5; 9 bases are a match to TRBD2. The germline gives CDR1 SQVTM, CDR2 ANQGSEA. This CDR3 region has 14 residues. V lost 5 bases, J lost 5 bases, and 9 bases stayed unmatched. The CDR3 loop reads CSVTPGLAQETQYF. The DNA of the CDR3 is TGCAGCGTTACTCCGGGACTAGCCCAGGAGACCCAGTACTTC.

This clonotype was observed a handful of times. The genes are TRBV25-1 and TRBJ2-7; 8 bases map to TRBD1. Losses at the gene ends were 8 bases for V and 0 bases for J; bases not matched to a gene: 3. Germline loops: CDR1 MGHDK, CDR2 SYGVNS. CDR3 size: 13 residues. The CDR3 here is CASGQGFSYEQYF. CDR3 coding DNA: TGTGCCAGCGGACAGGGTTTCTCCTACGAGCAGTACTTC.

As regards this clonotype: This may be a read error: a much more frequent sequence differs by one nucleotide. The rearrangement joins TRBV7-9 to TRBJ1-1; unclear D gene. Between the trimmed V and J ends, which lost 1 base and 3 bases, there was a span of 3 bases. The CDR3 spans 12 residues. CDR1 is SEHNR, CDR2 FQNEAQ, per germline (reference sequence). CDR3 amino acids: CASSLEDTEAFF. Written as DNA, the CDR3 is TGTGCCAGCAGCTTAGAGGACACTGAAGCTTTCTTT.

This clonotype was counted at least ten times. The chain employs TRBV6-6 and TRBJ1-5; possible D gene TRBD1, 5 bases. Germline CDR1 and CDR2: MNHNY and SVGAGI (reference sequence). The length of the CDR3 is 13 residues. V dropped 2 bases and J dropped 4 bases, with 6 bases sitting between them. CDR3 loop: CASSYGANQPQHF. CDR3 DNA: TGTGCCAGCAGTTACGGGGCAAATCAGCCCCAGCATTTT.

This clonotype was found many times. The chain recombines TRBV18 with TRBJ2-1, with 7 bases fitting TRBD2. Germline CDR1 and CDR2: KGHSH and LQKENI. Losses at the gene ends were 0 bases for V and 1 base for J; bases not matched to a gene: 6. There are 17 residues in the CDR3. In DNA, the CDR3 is TGTGCCAGCTCACCACCGAACGGGGGGAAGTCCTACAATGAGCAGTTCTTC. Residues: CASSPPNGGKSYNEQFF.

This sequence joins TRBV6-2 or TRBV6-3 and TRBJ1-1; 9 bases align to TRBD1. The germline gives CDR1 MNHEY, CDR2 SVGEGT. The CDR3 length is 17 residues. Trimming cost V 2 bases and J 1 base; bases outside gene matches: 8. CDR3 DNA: TGTGCCAGCAGTTACGAAGGGACAGGGATTGGGAACACTGAAGCTTTCTTT. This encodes CASSYEGTGIGNTEAFF.

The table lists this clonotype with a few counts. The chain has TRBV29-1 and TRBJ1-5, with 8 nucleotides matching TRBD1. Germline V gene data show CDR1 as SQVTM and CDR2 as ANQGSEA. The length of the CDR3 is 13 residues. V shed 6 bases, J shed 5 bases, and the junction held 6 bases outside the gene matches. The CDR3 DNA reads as TGCAGCGTGAGGACAGGGACGGATCAGCCCCAGCATTTT. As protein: CSVRTGTDQPQHF.

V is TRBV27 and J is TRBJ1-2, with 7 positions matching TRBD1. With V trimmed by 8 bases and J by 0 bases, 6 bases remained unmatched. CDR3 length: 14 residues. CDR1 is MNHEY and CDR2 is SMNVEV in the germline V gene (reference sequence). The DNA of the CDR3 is TGTGCCAGCCGTCCCGACAGGGCTAACTATGGCTACACCTTC. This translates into CASRPDRANYGYTF.

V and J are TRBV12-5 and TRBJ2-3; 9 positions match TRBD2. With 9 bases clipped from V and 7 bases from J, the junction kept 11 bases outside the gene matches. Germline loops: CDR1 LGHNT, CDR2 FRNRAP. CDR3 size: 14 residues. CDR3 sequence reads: CASSSGVFDNTQYF. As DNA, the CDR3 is TGTGCTAGCTCTAGCGGGGTTTTCGATAATACGCAGTATTTT.

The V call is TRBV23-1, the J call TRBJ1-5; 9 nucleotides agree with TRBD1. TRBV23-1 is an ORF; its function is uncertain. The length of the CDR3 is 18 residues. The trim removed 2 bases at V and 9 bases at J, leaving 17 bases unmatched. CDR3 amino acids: CASSQKYRDREWMPPQHF. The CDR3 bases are TGCGCCAGCAGTCAAAAATACCGGGACAGGGAGTGGATGCCGCCCCAGCATTTT.

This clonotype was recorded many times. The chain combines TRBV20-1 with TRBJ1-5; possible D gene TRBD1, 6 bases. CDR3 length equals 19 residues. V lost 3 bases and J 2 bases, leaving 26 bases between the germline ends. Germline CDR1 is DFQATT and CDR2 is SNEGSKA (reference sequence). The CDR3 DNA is TGCAGTGCTAGCGGTGGGGGCAGAATCAGATGGGGTGGCAATCAGCCCCAGCATTTT. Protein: CSASGGGRIRWGGNQPQHF.